The rows below give T cell receptor beta chains drawn from one sample of a study of control samples from healthy donors and cancer patients. Method: immunoSEQ multiplex PCR; TCRdb's copy keeps in-frame clones and lacks some. The data hold roughly 100,000 clones, with about 83% observed a single time. Specimen: blood. The receptors derive from a woman between 45 and 65 years old in good health. The CDR3 runs from the conserved cysteine through the conserved F or W. A D gene is named only where the DNA matches it firmly. The size of a clone is reported for some rows only, either as once, few or many, or as a class for expanded clones.

>TRBD1|.|TRBV27|TRBJ2-5
TGTGCCAGCAGTGTTGGGACAGGGTTGAAGACCCAGTACTTC
CASSVGTGLKTQYF
>.|.|TRBV19|TRBJ2-4
TGTGCCAGTACACAACAGGCGGGAGCCAAAAACATTCAGTACTTC
CASTQQAGAKNIQYF
>.|.|TRBV6-5|TRBJ1-2
TGTGCCAGCAGTTACTCGACTACCGGAGCTAACTATGGCTACACCTTC
CASSYSTTGANYGYTF
>TRBD2|.|TRBV3-1/TRBV3-2|TRBJ2-3
TGTGCCAGCAGCCAAGATTCCAGCGGGGGGTATACGCAGTATTTT
CASSQDSSGGYTQYF
>TRBD1|.|TRBV7-8|TRBJ1-5
TGTGCCAGCAGCAAAGGGACAGGGAATCAGCCCCAGCATTTT
CASSKGTGNQPQHF
>.|.|TRBV4-3|TRBJ1-5
TGCGCCAGCAGCCAAGATCGTCCCGGGTCGGGCAATCAGCCCCAGCATTTT
CASSQDRPGSGNQPQHF
>.|.|TRBV28|TRBJ2-5
TGTGCCAGCACCTCGGCGGGAGAGACCCAGTACTTC
CASTSAGETQYF
>.|.|TRBV18|TRBJ1-1
TGTGCCAGCTCAACAAAACTGGGTAGGACTGAAGCTTTCTTT
CASSTKLGRTEAFF
>TRBD2|once|TRBV7-7|TRBJ2-2
TGTGCTAGCAGCCGGGGACTAGCGGGACATACCGGGGAGCTGTTTTTT
CASSRGLAGHTGELFF
>TRBD2|.|TRBV29-1|TRBJ2-3
TGCAGCGTGAGGGAAATGGCGGGGGGTTTAGATACGCAGTATTTT
CSVREMAGGLDTQYF
>.|.|TRBV9|TRBJ1-5
TGTGCCAGCAGCGCGACGGGGGGTAGCAATCAGCCCCAGCATTTT
CASSATGGSNQPQHF
>.|.|TRBV16|TRBJ2-7
TGTGCCAGCAGCCAAGCAACGGCGACCTCCTACGAGCAGTACTTC
CASSQATATSYEQYF
>TRBD1|.|TRBV10-3|TRBJ2-1
TGTGCCATCTTTGGACAGGGGGGGAATGAGCAGTTCTTC
CAIFGQGGNEQFF
>.|.|TRBV5-6|TRBJ1-1
TGTGCCAGCAGCTTGGTCCCCGACGAAGCTTTCTTT
CASSLVPDEAFF
>.|.|TRBV12-3/TRBV12-4|TRBJ2-5
TGTGCCAGCAGTTTAGTGGGAGAGACCCAGTACTTC
CASSLVGETQYF
>.|.|TRBV6-5|TRBJ2-7
TGTGCCAGCAGTTTTGGGGGGGCAGGCTACGAGCAGTACTTC
CASSFGGAGYEQYF
>TRBD1|.|TRBV5-6|TRBJ1-2
TGTGCCAGCAGCGTAGGACAGGCCGGGGCCTATGGCTACACCTTC
CASSVGQAGAYGYTF
>TRBD2|.|TRBV3-1/TRBV3-2|TRBJ2-5
TGTGCCAGCAGCCAAGTCCTAGCGGGGAGTCAAGAGACCCAGTACTTC
CASSQVLAGSQETQYF
>.|.|TRBV6-5|TRBJ1-1
TGTGCCAGCAGTCCACAGGGACGCACTGAAGCTTTCTTT
CASSPQGRTEAFF
>.|few|TRBV5-8|TRBJ1-1
TGTGCCAGCAGCTTGACAGCAATTGAAGCTTTCTTT
CASSLTAIEAFF
>TRBD2|once|TRBV14|TRBJ2-5
TGTGCCAGCAGCCAATCGAGCGGGAGTGAGACCCAGTACTTC
CASSQSSGSETQYF
>.|.|TRBV21-1|TRBJ2-2
TGTGCCAGCCTCAGAAGACACCGGGGAGCTGTTTTT
CASLRRHRGAVF
>.|.|TRBV29-1|TRBJ1-1
TGCACGGCGACAGGTATGAACACTGAAGCTTTCTTT
CTATGMNTEAFF
>.|.|TRBV23-1|TRBJ2-4
TGCGCCAGCTTCCAACCCGGGGATGGGAACATTCAGTACTTC
CASFQPGDGNIQYF
>TRBD2|.|TRBV7-3|TRBJ2-2
TGTGCCAGCAGCAACGGGGGGGGCGTCGGGGAGCTGTTTTTT
CASSNGGGVGELFF
>.|few|TRBV29-1|TRBJ2-7
TGCAGCGCATTGACGACTAACGAGTTCTACGAGCAGTACTTC
CSALTTNEFYEQYF
>TRBD1|.|TRBV30|TRBJ2-7
TGTGCCTGGAACAGGGGCCATTACGAGCAGTACTTC
CAWNRGHYEQYF
>.|.|TRBV9|TRBJ2-7
TGTGCCAGCAGCGTAGAGGCGGGGATAGGCTACGAGCAGTACTTC
CASSVEAGIGYEQYF
>.|.|TRBV7-2|TRBJ2-1
TGTGCCAGCGGAAGATACAATGAGCAGTTCTTC
CASGRYNEQFF
>TRBD2|few|TRBV15|TRBJ2-3
TGTGCCACCAGCAGTTCTCTAGCGGGAGGCAATCGGGAAGATACGCAGTATTTT
CATSSSLAGGNREDTQYF
>.|.|TRBV29-1|TRBJ1-1
TGCAGCGTTGAGTTAGCCCTGAACACTGAAGCTTTCTTT
CSVELALNTEAFF
>.|.|TRBV20-1|TRBJ1-2
TGCAGTGCTCCGCCGGTAGGAGGCTACACCTTC
CSAPPVGGYTF
>.|once|TRBV12-3/TRBV12-4|TRBJ1-5
TGTGCCAGCAATACCGGGGAGCATCAGCCCCAGCATTTT
CASNTGEHQPQHF
>.|.|TRBV27|TRBJ2-1
TGTGCCAGCAGTATGTACAATGAGCAGTTCTTC
CASSMYNEQFF
>.|.|TRBV7-2|TRBJ2-7
TGTGCCAGCAGCTTAGTTCTGGGAAGTAGCGGCGAGCAGTACTTC
CASSLVLGSSGEQYF
>TRBD2|.|TRBV6-5|TRBJ2-7
TGTGCCAGCAGGCCCAGCGGGGAGGCCTACGAGCAGTACTTC
CASRPSGEAYEQYF
>TRBD2|.|TRBV5-4|TRBJ2-2
TGTGCCAGCAGCTTGGCACTAGCGGCGAACACCGGGGAGCTGTTTTTT
CASSLALAANTGELFF
>TRBD1|.|TRBV7-3|TRBJ1-2
TGTGCCAGCAGTAAAGACAGGGTAGATGGCTACACCTTC
CASSKDRVDGYTF
>.|.|TRBV6-1|TRBJ1-2
TGTGCCACCAGTGAAGTCTATGGCTACACCTTC
CATSEVYGYTF
>.|.|TRBV5-6|TRBJ2-1
TGTGCCAGCAGCGTGAGGGGTTTGGGGTACAATGAGCAGTTCTTC
CASSVRGLGYNEQFF
>.|once|TRBV4-2|TRBJ2-5
TGTGCCAGCAGCCAAGATTGGGGGCGGCAAGAGACCCAGTACTTC
CASSQDWGRQETQYF
>TRBD1|many|TRBV6-5|TRBJ1-2
TGTGCCAGCAGGACCACGGGACAGGGTTATGGCTACACCTTC
CASRTTGQGYGYTF
>.|.|TRBV11-2|TRBJ2-3
TGTGCCAGCAGCTCGCGAGATACGCAGTATTTT
CASSSRDTQYF
>.|.|TRBV2|TRBJ2-5
TGTGCCAGCGGATGGGGCAACGGAGAGACCCAGTACTTC
CASGWGNGETQYF